This is a list of T cell receptor beta chains from one sample in a study of cytomegalovirus exposure and HLA in healthy donors. Profiled with immunoSEQ multiplex PCR; TCRdb holds only in-frame clones, not every one. The sample contains approximately 150,000 clones, 80% of which appear only once. The sample taken for sequencing was PBMCs. The receptors were sampled from a woman aged 35 to 49 in good health and CMV-seronegative. CDR3s include the opening cysteine and the closing phenylalanine or tryptophan. The D gene is left open where the match is weak. Clone size is shown for a subset of rows, as once, few, many or a class of expanded clone.

>-|TRBJ2-4|-|TRBV19
TGTGCCAGTAGTGCACAGGGAAAAGCCAAAAACATTCAGTACTTC
CASSAQGKAKNIQYF
>-|TRBJ2-1|-|TRBV6-6
TGTGCCAGCAGGCGCCGGCTAGCGAGAAACAATGAGCAGTTCTTC
CASRRRLARNNEQFF
>-|TRBJ1-4|-|TRBV19
TGTGCCAGTAGTTTCCGGGGAGTTGAAAAACTGTTTTTT
CASSFRGVEKLFF
>few|TRBJ2-5|-|TRBV9
TGTGCCAGCAGCGTAGAGGGGGGGACCGAGACCCAGTACTTC
CASSVEGGTETQYF
>-|TRBJ2-3|TRBD1|TRBV4-2
TGTGCCAGCAGGATGATGGGGACAGGGGGTCCGGATACGCAGTATTTT
CASRMMGTGGPDTQYF
>-|TRBJ2-1|TRBD2|TRBV5-4
TGTGCCTGGGGACTAGCGGGGTTGAATGAGCAGTTCTTC
CAWGLAGLNEQFF
>-|TRBJ2-7|-|TRBV10-1
TGCGCCAGCAGTGATTCAGTCCTCTCCTACGAGCAGTACTTC
CASSDSVLSYEQYF
>-|TRBJ2-3|-|TRBV6-4
TGTGCCAGCGGTGTGGATCTGGGGCCTACAGATACGCAGTATTTT
CASGVDLGPTDTQYF
>-|TRBJ2-1|TRBD1|TRBV15
TGTGCCACCAGCTTACCGGGACAGGGGGCGAAGGATGAGCAGTTCTTC
CATSLPGQGAKDEQFF
>-|TRBJ2-7|-|TRBV27
TGTGCCAGCAGTTCCAGGGGACGGTACGAGCAGTACTTC
CASSSRGRYEQYF
>-|TRBJ2-1|TRBD2|TRBV28
TGTGCCAGCAGTTCCCCTTCTGGGACTAGATTCAATGAGCAGTTCTTC
CASSSPSGTRFNEQFF
>-|TRBJ1-5|-|TRBV6-1
TGTGCCAGCAGTCGTGGCCCGCACGAACAGCCCCAGCATTTT
CASSRGPHEQPQHF
>-|TRBJ2-3|-|TRBV7-6
TGTGCCAGCAGCCCTAACAGAAATACGCAGTATTTT
CASSPNRNTQYF
>-|TRBJ1-2|-|TRBV14
TGTGCCAGCAGCCAAGATTTTCGCCGAGGGTCTGGCTACACCTTC
CASSQDFRRGSGYTF
>-|TRBJ2-1|TRBD2|TRBV6-4
TGTGCCAGCAGTGGCGAACTAGCGGGGGGGAATGAGCAGTTCTTC
CASSGELAGGNEQFF
>-|TRBJ1-3|-|TRBV11-2
TGTGCCAGCAGCTTAGACAGGGGAAACACCATATATTTT
CASSLDRGNTIYF
>-|TRBJ1-2|TRBD1|TRBV4-1
TGCGCCAGCAGCCATCCCCGGGACCCAGGGGGTTATTCGAATGGCTACACCTTC
CASSHPRDPGGYSNGYTF
>-|TRBJ2-3|TRBD2|TRBV6-1
TGTGCCAGCGGGGGGGGGAGGGCCGCAGATACGCAGTATTTT
CASGGGRAADTQYF
>-|TRBJ2-7|-|TRBV6-1
TGTGCCAGCAGTGATTTTCTGAGCTCCTACGAGCAGTACTTC
CASSDFLSSYEQYF
>-|TRBJ2-7|-|TRBV5-6
TGTGCCAGCAGCTCCTATGCCCCCGGACAGCCTGAAGGCTACGAGCAGTACTTC
CASSSYAPGQPEGYEQYF
>once|TRBJ2-2|-|TRBV19
TGTGCCAGTAGTCCTAGGTCCCCCGGGGAGCTGTTTTTT
CASSPRSPGELFF
>-|TRBJ1-1|-|TRBV11-3
TGTGCCAGCAGCTCCCGCCAGGGGTACACTGAAGCTTTCTTT
CASSSRQGYTEAFF
>once|TRBJ2-7|TRBD2|TRBV7-9
TGTTCCAGCACCCTTATAGCGGGAGGAATTTGGGGCGAGCAGTACTTC
CSSTLIAGGIWGEQYF
>-|TRBJ2-5|TRBD2|TRBV7-2
TGTGCCAGCAGCTTACAGCGGGGGGCGGATCAAGAGACCCAGTACTTC
CASSLQRGADQETQYF
>-|TRBJ2-1|TRBD2|TRBV2
TGTGCCAGCAGTGGTCGGGGGGGATACAATGAGCAGTTCTTC
CASSGRGGYNEQFF
>-|TRBJ1-5|-|TRBV25-1
TGTGCCAGCAGTGCAACAGTTAGCAATCAGCCCCAGCATTTT
CASSATVSNQPQHF
>-|TRBJ2-7|-|TRBV11-3
TGTGCCAGCAGCGCGTCCTACTACGAGCAGTACTTC
CASSASYYEQYF
>-|TRBJ2-4|-|TRBV7-9
TGTGCCAGCAGCCCTGTCCAAGGCCCCCAAAACAGTCAGTACTTC
CASSPVQGPQNSQYF
>once|TRBJ2-1|TRBD1|TRBV28
TGTGCCAGCAGTTTCCGGGACAGGGCCCTCAATGAGCAGTTCTTC
CASSFRDRALNEQFF
>-|TRBJ2-7|TRBD1|TRBV4-3
TGCGCCAGCAGCCACGCCCTGGACAGGTCCTACGAGCAGTACTTC
CASSHALDRSYEQYF
>few|TRBJ2-7|-|TRBV18
TGTGCCAGCTCAGTGACAGATTACTACGAGCAGTACTTC
CASSVTDYYEQYF
>-|TRBJ2-2|TRBD2|TRBV4-2
TGTGCCAGCAGCCAAGAGGGGGGACTAGCGGGGAACACCGGGGAGCTGTTTTTT
CASSQEGGLAGNTGELFF
>-|TRBJ2-1|TRBD2|TRBV5-1
TGCGCCAGCAGAGTTCTGTCTAGCGGGGGAGGTGAGCAGTTCTTC
CASRVLSSGGGEQFF
>-|TRBJ1-1|TRBD1|TRBV4-3
TGCGCCAGCAGCCGCGGACAGGGGGGCACTGAAGCTTTCTTT
CASSRGQGGTEAFF
>-|TRBJ2-7|-|TRBV7-2
TGTGCCAGCAGCTTGGGTGGCGGGACCGAGCAGTACTTC
CASSLGGGTEQYF
>-|TRBJ2-4|-|TRBV12-2
TGTGCAAGTCGCTTAGATTGGACAGGTACCGCCAAAAACATTCAGTACTTC
CASRLDWTGTAKNIQYF
>-|TRBJ2-1|-|TRBV7-3
TGTGCCAGCAGCTCAGTAAGGTCTAGCGTGAATGAGCAGTTCTTC
CASSSVRSSVNEQFF
>-|TRBJ2-7|-|TRBV19
TGTGCCAGTAGTTTAAACCCGGGAGTCTCCTACGAGCAGTACTTC
CASSLNPGVSYEQYF
>few|TRBJ2-5|-|TRBV2
TGTGCCAGCACCGTCCAGGAGGTTTTTTATCAAGAGACCCAGTACTTC
CASTVQEVFYQETQYF
>-|TRBJ1-1|TRBD1|TRBV19
TGTGCCAGTAACAGGGGACAGGACGATGAAGCTTTCTTT
CASNRGQDDEAFF
>few|TRBJ2-1|-|TRBV5-6
TGTGCCAGCAGCGTCACCGGGACAACCCTATACAATGAGCAGTTCTTC
CASSVTGTTLYNEQFF
>few|TRBJ2-5|-|TRBV7-2
TGTGCCAGCAGCTCGAAACAGGTCTCGACCCAGTACTTC
CASSSKQVSTQYF
>few|TRBJ1-5|-|TRBV6-4
TGTGCCAGCAGTGACCCCCGGGATCAGCCCCAGCATTTT
CASSDPRDQPQHF
>-|TRBJ2-3|-|TRBV7-3
TGTGCCAGCAAAAGGGGGAGCACAGATACGCAGTATTTT
CASKRGSTDTQYF
>-|TRBJ1-1|TRBD1|TRBV6-1
TGTGCCAGCAGTGAAAATGCAGGGGGCTGGACTGAAGCTTTCTTT
CASSENAGGWTEAFF
>-|TRBJ2-7|TRBD1|TRBV10-1
TGCGCCAGCAGTGGTACCTTACAGGGGAACGAGCAGTACTTC
CASSGTLQGNEQYF
>-|TRBJ1-2|TRBD1|TRBV7-9
TGTGCCAGCAGCGGACAGGGGTCGGCTGGCTACACCTTC
CASSGQGSAGYTF
>few|TRBJ1-3|TRBD1|TRBV6-5
TGTGCCAGCAGTTACTCGACAGGGTACGGAAACACCATATATTTT
CASSYSTGYGNTIYF
>-|TRBJ2-7|-|TRBV28
TGTGCCAGCAGTGAGAGCTCCTACGAGCAGTACTTC
CASSESSYEQYF
>-|TRBJ2-7|-|TRBV7-2
TGTGCCAGCAGCTCTCCCTTAGCTGGACACGTCTACGAGCAGTACTTC
CASSSPLAGHVYEQYF
>-|TRBJ2-2|TRBD1|TRBV5-4
TGTGCCAGCAGCTTGGGCAGGGGGTACACCGGGGAGCTGTTTTTT
CASSLGRGYTGELFF
>few|TRBJ1-2|TRBD1|TRBV11-3
TGTGCCAGCAGCTTAAACTCTCCCGGGACAGGGGGTGGCTACACCTTC
CASSLNSPGTGGGYTF
>-|TRBJ1-1|-|TRBV10-3
TGTGCCGTCTCCAGGGGAAGTACTGAAGCTTTCTTT
CAVSRGSTEAFF
>once|TRBJ1-1|-|TRBV4-3
TGCGCCAGCAGCCAAGATAATCCCTTCGCTGAAGCTTTCTTT
CASSQDNPFAEAFF
>few|TRBJ2-5|-|TRBV9
TGTGCCAGCAGCTCAGGGCGAGAGACCCAGTACTTC
CASSSGRETQYF
>-|TRBJ1-2|TRBD1|TRBV11-2
TGTGCCAGCAGCTTATGGGACAGGAACTATGGCTACACCTTC
CASSLWDRNYGYTF
>-|TRBJ2-5|-|TRBV28
TGTGCCAGCAGTTTAGGCAGGGGGAGGCGAGAGACCCAGTACTTC
CASSLGRGRRETQYF
>few|TRBJ2-2|-|TRBV6-5
TGTGCCAGCAGTTTAGCGGCGAACACCGGGGAGCTGTTTTTT
CASSLAANTGELFF